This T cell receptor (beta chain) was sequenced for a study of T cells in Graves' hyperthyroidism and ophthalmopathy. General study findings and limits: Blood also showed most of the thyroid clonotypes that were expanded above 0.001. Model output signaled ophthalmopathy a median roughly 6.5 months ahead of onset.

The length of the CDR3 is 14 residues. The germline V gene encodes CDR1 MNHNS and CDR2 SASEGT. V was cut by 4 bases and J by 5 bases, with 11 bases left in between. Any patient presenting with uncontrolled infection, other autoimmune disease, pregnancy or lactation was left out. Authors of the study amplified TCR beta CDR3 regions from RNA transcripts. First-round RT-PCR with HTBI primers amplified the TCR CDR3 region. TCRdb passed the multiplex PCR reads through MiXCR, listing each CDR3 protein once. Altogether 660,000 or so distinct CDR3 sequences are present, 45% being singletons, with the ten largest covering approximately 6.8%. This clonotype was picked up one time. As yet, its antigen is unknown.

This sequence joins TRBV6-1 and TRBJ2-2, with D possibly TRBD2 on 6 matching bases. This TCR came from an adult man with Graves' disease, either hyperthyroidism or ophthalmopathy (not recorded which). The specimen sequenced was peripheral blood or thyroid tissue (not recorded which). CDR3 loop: CASSVLADTGELFF. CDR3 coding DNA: TGTGCCAGCAGTGTTTTAGCGGATACCGGGGAGCTGTTTTTT.